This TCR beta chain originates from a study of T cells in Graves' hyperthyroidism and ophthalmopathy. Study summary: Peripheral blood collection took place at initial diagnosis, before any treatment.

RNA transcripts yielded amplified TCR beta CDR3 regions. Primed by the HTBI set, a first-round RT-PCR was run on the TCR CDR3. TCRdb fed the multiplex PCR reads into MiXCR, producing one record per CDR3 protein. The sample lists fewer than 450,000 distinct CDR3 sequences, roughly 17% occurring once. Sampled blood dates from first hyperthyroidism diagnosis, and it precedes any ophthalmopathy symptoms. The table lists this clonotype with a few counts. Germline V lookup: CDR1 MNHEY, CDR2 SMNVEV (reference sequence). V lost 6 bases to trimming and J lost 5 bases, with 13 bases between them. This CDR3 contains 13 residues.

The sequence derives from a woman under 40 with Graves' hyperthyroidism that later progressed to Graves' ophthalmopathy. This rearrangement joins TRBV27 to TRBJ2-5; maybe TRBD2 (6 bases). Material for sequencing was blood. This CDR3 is CASSSLARETQYF. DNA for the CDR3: TGTGCCAGCAGCTCACTAGCTCGGGAGACCCAGTACTTC.